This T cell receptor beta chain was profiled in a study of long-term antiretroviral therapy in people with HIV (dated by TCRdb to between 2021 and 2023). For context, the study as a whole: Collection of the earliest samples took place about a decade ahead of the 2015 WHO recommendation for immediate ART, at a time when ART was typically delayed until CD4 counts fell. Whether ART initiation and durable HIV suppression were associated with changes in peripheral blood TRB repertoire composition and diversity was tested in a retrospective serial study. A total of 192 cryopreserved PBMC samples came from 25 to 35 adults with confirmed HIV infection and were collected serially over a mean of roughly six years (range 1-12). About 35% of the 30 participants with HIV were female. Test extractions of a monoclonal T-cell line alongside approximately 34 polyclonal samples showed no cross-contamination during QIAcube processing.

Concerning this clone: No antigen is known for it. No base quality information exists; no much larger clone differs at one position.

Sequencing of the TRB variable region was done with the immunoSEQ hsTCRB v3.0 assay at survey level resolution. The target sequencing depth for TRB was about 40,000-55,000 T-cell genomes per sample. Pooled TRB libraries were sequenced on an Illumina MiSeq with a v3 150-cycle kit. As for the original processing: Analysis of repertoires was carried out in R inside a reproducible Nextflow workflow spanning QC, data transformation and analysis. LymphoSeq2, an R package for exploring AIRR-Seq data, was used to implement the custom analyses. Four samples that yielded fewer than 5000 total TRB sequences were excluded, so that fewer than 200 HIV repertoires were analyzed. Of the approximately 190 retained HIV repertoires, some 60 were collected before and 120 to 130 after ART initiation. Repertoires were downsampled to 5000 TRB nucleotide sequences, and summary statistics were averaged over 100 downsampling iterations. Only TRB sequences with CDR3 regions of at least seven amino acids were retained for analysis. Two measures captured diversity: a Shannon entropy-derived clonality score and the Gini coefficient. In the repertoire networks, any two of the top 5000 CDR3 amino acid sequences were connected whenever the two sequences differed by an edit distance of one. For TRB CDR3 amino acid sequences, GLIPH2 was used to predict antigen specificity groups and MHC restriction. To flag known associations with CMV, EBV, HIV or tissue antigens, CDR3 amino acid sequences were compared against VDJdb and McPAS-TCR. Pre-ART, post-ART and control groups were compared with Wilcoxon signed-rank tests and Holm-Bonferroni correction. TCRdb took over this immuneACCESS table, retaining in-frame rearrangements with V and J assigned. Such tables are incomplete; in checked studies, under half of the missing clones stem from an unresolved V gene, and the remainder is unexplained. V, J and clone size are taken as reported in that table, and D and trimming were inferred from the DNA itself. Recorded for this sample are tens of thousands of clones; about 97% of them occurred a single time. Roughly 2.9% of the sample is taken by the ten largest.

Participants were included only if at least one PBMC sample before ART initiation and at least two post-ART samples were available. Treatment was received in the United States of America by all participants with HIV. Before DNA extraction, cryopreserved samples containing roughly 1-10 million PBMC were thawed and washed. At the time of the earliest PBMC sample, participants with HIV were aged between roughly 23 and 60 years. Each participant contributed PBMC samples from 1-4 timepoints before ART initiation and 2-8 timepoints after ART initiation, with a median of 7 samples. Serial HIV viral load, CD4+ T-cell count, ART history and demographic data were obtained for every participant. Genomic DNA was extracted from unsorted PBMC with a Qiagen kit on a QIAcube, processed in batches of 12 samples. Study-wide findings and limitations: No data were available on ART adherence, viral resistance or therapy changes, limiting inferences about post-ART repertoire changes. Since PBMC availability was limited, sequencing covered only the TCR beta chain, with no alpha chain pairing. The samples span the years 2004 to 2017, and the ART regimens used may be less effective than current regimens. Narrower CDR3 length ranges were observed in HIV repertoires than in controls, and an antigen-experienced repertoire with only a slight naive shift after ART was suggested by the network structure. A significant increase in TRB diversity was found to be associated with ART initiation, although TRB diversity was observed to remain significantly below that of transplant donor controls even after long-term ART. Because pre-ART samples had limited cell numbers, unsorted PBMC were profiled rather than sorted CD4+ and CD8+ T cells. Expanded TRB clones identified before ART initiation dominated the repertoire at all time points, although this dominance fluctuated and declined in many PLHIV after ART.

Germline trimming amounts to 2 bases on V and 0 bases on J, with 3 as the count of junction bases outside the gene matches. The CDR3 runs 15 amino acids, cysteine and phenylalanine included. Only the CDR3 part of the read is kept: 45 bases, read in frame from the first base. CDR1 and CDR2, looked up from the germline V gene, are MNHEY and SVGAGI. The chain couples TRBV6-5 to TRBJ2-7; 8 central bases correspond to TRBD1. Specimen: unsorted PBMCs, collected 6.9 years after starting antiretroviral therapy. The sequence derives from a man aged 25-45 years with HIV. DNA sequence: TGTGCCAGCAGTTACGATGGGACAGGCTCCTACGAGCAGTACTTC. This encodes CASSYDGTGSYEQYF.